These 10 T cell receptor beta chains were all obtained from the same sample, sequenced in a study of tissue T cells after allogeneic stem cell transplantation (dated by TCRdb to between 2022 and 2023). The time point label corresponds to: mouse harvest day 7 after allogeneic transplant. Mouse grafts consisting of 10^7 T-cell-depleted bone marrow cells combined with 10^6 splenic CD5+ T cells were administered by tail vein injection. Library prep was done by the immunoSEQ multiplex PCR assay. The table comes from immuneACCESS by way of TCRdb, which keeps in-frame sequences with V and J called. Part of the clones is missing from these tables; in studies checked, under half for an unresolved V gene and the rest for unknown reasons. The sample table holds about 8,700 clones, of which 44% were seen once. The leading ten clones occupy approximately 1.5% of the sample. What was sequenced was skin. All receptors derive from a female BALB/c mouse given C57BL/6 T cells with graft-versus-host disease after an allogeneic hematopoietic cell transplant.

In the case of this clone: Genes here carry mouse names. The read stops 1 residue short of the end of the CDR3; the missing end is completed from the germline J gene. V is TRBV19 and J is TRBJ2-4; 10 bases fit TRBD1. The CDR3 has 14 residues. J gave up 7 bases and V 5 bases, and 7 bases lay outside the gene matches. Germline CDR1 reads FNHDT; CDR2 reads SITEND (reference sequence). The CDR3 spells CASRRDRGGDTLYF. The CDR3 bases that were read are TGTGCCAGCAGGAGGGACAGGGGAGGGGACACCTTGTAC.

Concerning this clone itself: Each gene name is a mouse one. From the germline J gene comes the end of the CDR3, since the read stops 1 residue before it. The chain joins TRBV23 to TRBJ1-4; the table's TRBD1 call for D was not verified on the DNA. CDR1 and CDR2 from the germline V gene are KGHTA and FQNQQP. This CDR3 is built from 14 residues. The sequenced CDR3 bases are TGCTCCAGCAGTCAAGACAGTTCCAACGAAAGATTATTT. It translates to CSSSQDSSNERLF. The full-length CDR3 reads as CSSSQDSSNERLFF.

This clone has just a few counts. These gene names are mouse names. The missing CDR3 end, 1 residue past where the read stops, is filled in from the germline J gene. V and J are TRBV15 and TRBJ1-1; tentatively, D is TRBD1 (5 bases). The germline V gene encodes CDR1 SGHND and CDR2 FRSKSL. Trimming took 3 bases from V and 4 from J, leaving 12 bases between them. The CDR3 loop spans 14 amino acids. The covered CDR3 bases are TGTGCCAGCAGTTTCGACGGTCAGGGCACAGAAGTCTTC. Translating gives CASSFDGQGTEVF. The entire CDR3 protein reads CASSFDGQGTEVFF.

Details on this clone: Genes and germline are mouse. The read falls 1 residue short of the CDR3 end, and the missing part is taken from the germline J gene. Different DNA sequences within this sample yield the same CDR3. The V call is TRBV26, the J call TRBJ1-1; D unresolved. V lost 5 bases, J lost 1 base, and 2 bases lay in between. Per germline, CDR1 KGHPV and CDR2 FQNQEV (reference sequence). The CDR3 is 11 amino acids. Partial CDR3 DNA: TGTGCCAGCAGTAGAAACACAGAAGTCTTC. This gives the protein CASSRNTEVF. The entire CDR3 reads CASSRNTEVFF. The full variable domain, with the rest looked up from reference TRBV26 and TRBJ1-1, is NSKVIQTPRYLVKGQGQKAKMRCIPEKGHPVVFWYQQNKNNEFKFLINFQNQEVLQQIDMTEKRFSAECPSNSPCSLEIQSSEAGDSALYLCASSRNTEVFFGKGTRLTVV.

To note about this clone: The genes and germline here are from mouse. The read is 1 residue too short to cover the CDR3 end, so that end is filled in from the germline J gene. The rearrangement links TRBV26 to TRBJ1-3; D may be TRBD1 (6 bases). The V and J ends lost 3 bases and 2 bases respectively, with 8 bases between them. The CDR3 sequence is 14 residues long. Germline V lookup: CDR1 KGHPV, CDR2 FQNQEV (reference sequence). This CDR3 is CASSLAGAGNTLYF. Partial CDR3 DNA: TGTGCCAGCAGTCTCGCAGGGGCTGGAAATACGCTCTAT.

Points on this clone: These gene names are mouse names. Read coverage stops 1 residue before the CDR3 terminus; the germline J gene supplies the remainder. The V and J genes are TRBV26 and TRBJ2-5, with D tentatively TRBD1 (6 bases). In germline, CDR1 is KGHPV, CDR2 FQNQEV (reference sequence). V was clipped by 4 bases and J by 3 bases, with 11 bases between them. The CDR3 loop spans 14 amino acids. This chain's CDR3 is CASSPRGGQDTQYF. CDR3 bases read: TGTGCCAGCAGTCCCAGGGGTGGGCAAGACACCCAGTAC. The full variable domain, completed using reference TRBV26 and TRBJ2-5, is NSKVIQTPRYLVKGQGQKAKMRCIPEKGHPVVFWYQQNKNNEFKFLINFQNQEVLQQIDMTEKRFSAECPSNSPCSLEIQSSEAGDSALYLCASSPRGGQDTQYFGPGTRLLVL.

This clone was counted between two and nine times. Each gene name is a mouse one. From the germline J gene comes the end of the CDR3, since the read stops 1 residue before it. The rearrangement joins TRBV26 to TRBJ1-2; D unclear. The germline gives CDR1 KGHPV, CDR2 FQNQEV (reference sequence). V lost 0 bases, J lost 2 bases, and 4 bases lay in between. The CDR3 totals 13 residues. CDR3 residues: CASSLSTNSDYTF. CDR3 DNA, as far as it was read: TGTGCCAGCAGTCTGTCGACCAACTCCGACTACACC.

This clone is medium-sized within its sample. Here the gene names and germline are mouse. Coverage ceases 1 residue before the CDR3 finishes, and the germline J gene fills in the end. The rearrangement links TRBV19 to TRBJ2-7, with 7 bases aligning to TRBD1. This CDR3 is built from 13 residues. V shed 4 bases, J shed 7 bases, and the junction held 8 bases outside the gene matches. The germline CDR1 and CDR2 sequences are FNHDT and SITEND (reference sequence). The covered CDR3 bases are TGTGCCAGCAGTTTCCGACAGGGAGGGGAACAGTAC. This codes for CASSFRQGGEQY. The whole CDR3 region reads CASSFRQGGEQYF.

Turning to this clone: The germline and genes are mouse ones. Partial CDR3 DNA: TGTGCCAGCAGCTCCCGACTGGGGGGGCCCTATGCTGAGCAGTTC. It encodes CASSSRLGGPYAEQF. The CDR3 in its entirety is CASSSRLGGPYAEQFF. This rearrangement joins TRBV3 to TRBJ2-1; TRBD2 aligns across 12 bases. The read is 1 residue too short to cover the CDR3 end, so that end is filled in from the germline J gene. This CDR3 comprises 16 residues. V was clipped by 4 bases and J by 3 bases; unmatched bases: 4. The germline V gene encodes CDR1 SNHLY and CDR2 FYNGKV (reference sequence).

The sample holds a few counts of this clone. The gene names given are mouse names. The DNA ends 1 residue before the CDR3 does, and the rest of the CDR3 is filled in from the germline J gene. J is TRBJ2-7 and V is TRBV26; 13 nucleotides align to TRBD2. Germline assignment: CDR1 KGHPV and CDR2 FQNQEV (reference sequence). The CDR3 covers 15 residues. Germline trimming cut 4 bases from V and 6 bases from J; bases unmatched to any gene: 6. The DNA read from the CDR3 is TGTGCCAGCAGTCCGGACTGGGGGGGCGGGGTTGAACAGTAC. It translates to CASSPDWGGGVEQY. The full CDR3 is CASSPDWGGGVEQYF.